The 6 T cell receptor beta chains given below trace back to one sample, sequenced in a study of beta chain features in type 1 diabetes. cDNA synthesis used the whole RNA isolate, giving expressed TCRB sequences. Some clones are missing from TCRdb's copy, which holds only in-frame ones; the method was immunoSEQ multiplex PCR. The sample records 350,000 to 400,000 clones, roughly 16% being singletons. Material: naive CD4+ T cells from blood. All receptors come from a woman aged 18-30 years in good health.

In this sample, this clone turned up a few times. The chain is built from TRBV28 and TRBJ1-1; possibly TRBD1 for D (5 bases). The CDR3 is made up of 16 amino acids. Germline values: CDR1 MDHEN, CDR2 SYDVKM. The V end lost 4 bases, the J end lost 1 base, and 16 bases lay between the germline ends. In DNA, the CDR3 is TGTGCCAGCAGTTCCCCCGGTCGGGGGGGGAACACTGAAGCTTTCTTT. Translated, it gives CASSSPGRGGNTEAFF.

The V and J genes are TRBV30 and TRBJ2-2; tentatively, D is TRBD2 (6 bases). This CDR3 region has 13 residues. V was pared by 2 bases and J by 4 bases, with 8 bases between. Germline CDR1 is GTSNPN and CDR2 is SVGIG (reference sequence). CDR3 in DNA: TGTGCCTGGAGTCGGGAGCTCACCGGGGAGCTGTTTTTT. This encodes CAWSRELTGELFF.

The sample holds a few counts of this clone. In DNA, the CDR3 is TGTGCCAGCAGCTTAGTGCCTATCCGGGAGCTGTTTTTT. Protein: CASSLVPIRELFF. The chain links TRBV7-9 to TRBJ2-2, with D unclear. The CDR3 spans 13 residues. Trimming removed 1 base from V and 9 bases from J, with 9 bases in between. Germline CDR1 SEHNR, CDR2 FQNEAQ (reference sequence).

This rearrangement joins TRBV7-2 to TRBJ2-7, with 13 bases lining up with TRBD2. Germline CDR1 SGHTA, CDR2 FQGNSA. V gave up 4 bases and J gave up 5 bases; unmatched junction bases: 5. The CDR3 spans 15 residues. CDR3 nucleotide sequence: TGTGCCAGCAGCTGGACTAGCGGGAGTAACGACGAGCAGTACTTC. This encodes CASSWTSGSNDEQYF.

This clone was found a few times. The gene calls are TRBV7-2 and TRBJ2-2, with D possibly being TRBD2 (6 bases). This CDR3 is 16 amino acids long. From germline, CDR1 is SGHTA and CDR2 FQGNSA. The V gene lost 2 bases and the J gene lost 4 bases, with 14 bases spanning the gap. The CDR3 here is CASSLLVAEITGELFF. In DNA, the CDR3 is TGTGCCAGCAGCTTATTGGTAGCGGAGATCACCGGGGAGCTGTTTTTT.

This clone was found a few times. The chain uses TRBV5-4 and TRBJ2-7; 9 bases match TRBD1. This CDR3 is 16 amino acids long. Germline V CDR1 and CDR2: SGHNT, YYREEE (reference sequence). The V and J ends lost 3 bases and 2 bases, in that order; junction bases with no gene match: 9. The CDR3 nucleotides read TGTGCCAGCAGCTCCACCGGGACAGGGAGCCCCTACGAGCAGTACTTC. It yields the protein CASSSTGTGSPYEQYF.